This record concerns one TCR beta chain sequence. The target antigen is unknown. This sample was included in a study of cytomegalovirus exposure and HLA in healthy donors. The PCR made use of 60 Vbeta and 13 Jbeta primers. This table comes from immunoSEQ multiplex PCR, and its TCRdb copy is limited to in-frame clones, with some not included. The table lists about 170,000 clones, about 62% of them singletons. The V gene's germline CDR1 is SEHNR and CDR2 FQNEAQ (reference sequence). The CDR3 is 14 residues long. V was trimmed by 5 bases and J by 0 bases, leaving 11 bases between them. Overall study findings and caveats: More clonal expansion characterized HLA-associated TCR beta chains than equally common others in a later analysis. According to reports, the classifier identified cytomegalovirus status with high specificity and sensitivity. A later analysis appeared to link common viral pathogens to several of the most significant clusters.

The chain uses TRBV7-9 and TRBJ2-7; tentative D call: TRBD1 (6 bases). The source is a man aged 40-49 years in good health and CMV-seronegative. Material: PBMCs. The CDR3 sequence is CASSNQQGSYEQYF. The CDR3 DNA reads as TGTGCCAGCAGCAACCAACAGGGCTCCTACGAGCAGTACTTC.